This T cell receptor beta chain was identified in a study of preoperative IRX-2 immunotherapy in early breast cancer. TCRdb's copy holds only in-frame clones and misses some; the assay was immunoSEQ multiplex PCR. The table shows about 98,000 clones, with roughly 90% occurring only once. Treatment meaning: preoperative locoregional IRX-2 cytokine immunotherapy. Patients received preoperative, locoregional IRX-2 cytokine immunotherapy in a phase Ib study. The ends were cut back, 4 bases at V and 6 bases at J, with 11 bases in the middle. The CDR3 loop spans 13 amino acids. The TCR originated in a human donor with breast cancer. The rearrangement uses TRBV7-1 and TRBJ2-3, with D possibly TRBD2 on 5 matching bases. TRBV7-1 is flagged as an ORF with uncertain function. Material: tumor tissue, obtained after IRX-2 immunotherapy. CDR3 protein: CASSLLVHDTQYF. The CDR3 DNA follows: TGTGCCAGCAGCTTACTAGTTCACGATACGCAGTATTTT.